The 30 T cell receptor beta chains below come from one sample, sequenced in a study of cytomegalovirus exposure and HLA in healthy donors. Both 60 Vbeta primers and 13 Jbeta primers went into the PCR. The repertoire was sequenced with immunoSEQ multiplex PCR; TCRdb's copy has only in-frame clones and lacks some. The sample records 150,000 to 160,000 clones, more than 60% being singletons. What was sequenced was PBMCs. These TCRs come from a woman aged 40 to 49 in good health and CMV-seronegative.

The CDR3 loop reads CAWGQQNTEAFF. The CDR3 nucleotides are TGTGCCTGGGGACAGCAGAACACTGAAGCTTTCTTT. This chain joins TRBV30 and TRBJ1-1; possible D gene TRBD1, 6 bases. From germline, CDR1 is GTSNPN and CDR2 SVGIG (reference sequence). The CDR3 runs to 12 residues. V lost 5 bases and J lost 1, with 8 bases in between. Combining the CDR3 with reference TRBV30 and TRBJ1-1 gives the whole variable domain SQTIHQWPATLVQPVGSPLSLECTVEGTSNPNLYWYRQAAGRGLQLLFYSVGIGQISSEVPQNLSASRPQDRQFILSSKKLLLSDSGFYLCAWGQQNTEAFFGQGTRLTVV.

The CDR3 DNA reads TGTGCCAGCAGCGGAAAACCGGGACGGGGGGCAGAGACCCAGTACTTC. Protein sequence: CASSGKPGRGAETQYF. V is TRBV7-9 and J is TRBJ2-5, with D possibly being TRBD2 (7 bases). V gave up 5 bases and J gave up 4 bases, with 20 bases separating them. CDR1 and CDR2 (germline): SEHNR, FQNEAQ (reference sequence). This CDR3 spans 16 amino acids. Filled out from reference TRBV7-9 and TRBJ2-5, the complete variable domain reads DTGVSQNPRHKITKRGQNVTFRCDPISEHNRLYWYRQTLGQGPEFLTYFQNEAQLEKSRLLSDRFSAERPKGSFSTLEIQRTEQGDSAMYLCASSGKPGRGAETQYFGPGTRLLVL.

With respect to this clone: Additional DNA sequences in this sample encode the identical CDR3. This chain uses TRBV6-1 with TRBJ2-3; weak D call: TRBD2 (5 bases). The V gene lost 1 base and the J gene lost 0 bases, with 5 bases spanning the gap. This CDR3 has 14 residues. The V gene's germline CDR1 is MNHNS and CDR2 SASEGT. CDR3 loop: CASSEGTSTDTQYF. In nucleotides, the CDR3 is TGTGCCAGCAGTGAAGGGACTAGCACAGATACGCAGTATTTT.

Worth noting for this clone: Other nucleotide sequences in the sample specify the same CDR3. The J gene is TRBJ1-1, the V gene TRBV5-4; D perhaps matches TRBD1 (6 bases). Trimming stripped 3 bases from V and 0 bases from J, with 9 bases between. The CDR3 is 14 residues long. Looked up from germline, CDR1 is SGHNT and CDR2 is YYREEE (reference sequence). Here the CDR3 reads CASSYRVMNTEAFF. The CDR3 DNA sequence: TGTGCCAGCAGCTACAGGGTTATGAACACTGAAGCTTTCTTT. The full variable domain, with the rest looked up from reference TRBV5-4 and TRBJ1-1, is ETGVTQSPTHLIKTRGQQVTLRCSSQSGHNTVSWYQQALGQGPQFIFQYYREEENGRGNFPPRFSGLQFPNYSSELNVNALELDDSALYLCASSYRVMNTEAFFGQGTRLTVV.

The chain couples TRBV7-8 to TRBJ2-1, with 9 bases aligning to TRBD1. Trimming removed 2 bases from V and 7 bases from J; junction bases left unmatched: 15. The CDR3 sequence is 18 residues long. Per germline, CDR1 SGHVS and CDR2 FQNEAQ. Here the CDR3 DNA reads TGTGCCAGCAGCTTAATTAGAGGAGGGGACAGGGTTGTGAATGAGCAGTTCTTC. It codes for CASSLIRGGDRVVNEQFF.

V and J are TRBV7-2 and TRBJ1-3; 7 bases match TRBD1. The CDR3 contains 15 residues. After removal of 3 bases from V and 3 bases from J, the junction contained 5 bases not matched to a gene. In germline, CDR1 is SGHTA, CDR2 FQGNSA. Here the CDR3 DNA reads TGTGCCAGCAGCTTGTACCGGGACAGTGGAAACACCATATATTTT. The encoded protein is CASSLYRDSGNTIYF. The entire variable domain, with the rest obtained from reference TRBV7-2 and TRBJ1-3, is as follows: GAGVSQSPSNKVTEKGKDVELRCDPISGHTALYWYRQSLGQGLEFLIYFQGNSAPDKSGLPSDRFSAERTGGSVSTLTIQRTQQEDSAVYLCASSLYRDSGNTIYFGEGSWLTVV.

The V gene is TRBV5-4, the J gene TRBJ2-3; 9 positions match TRBD2. This CDR3 has 16 amino acids. The germline CDR1 and CDR2 sequences are SGHNT and YYREEE (reference sequence). V shed 5 bases and J 4 bases; nucleotides not matched to a gene: 11. This CDR3 reads CASRSETSGSADTQYF. The CDR3 nucleotides are TGTGCCAGCAGATCCGAGACTAGCGGATCTGCAGATACGCAGTATTTT.

The chain is built from TRBV6-1 and TRBJ2-5; tentatively, D is TRBD1 (6 bases). Trimming took 4 bases from V and 5 from J, leaving 11 bases between them. CDR1 is MNHNS, CDR2 SASEGT, per germline. The CDR3 sequence is 13 residues long. As DNA, the CDR3 is TGTGCCAGCAGTGCTACAGGGTTTGAGACCCAGTACTTC. It translates to CASSATGFETQYF.

This clone showed up just once. The chain combines TRBV4-1 with TRBJ2-7; the D gene is possibly TRBD1 (5 bases). Germline values: CDR1 MGHRA, CDR2 YSYEKL. V was shortened by 0 bases and J by 6 bases, with 12 bases between the two germline ends. This CDR3 has 14 residues. CDR3 region: CASSQEGIRAEQYF. The CDR3 nucleotides are TGCGCCAGCAGCCAAGAGGGTATCAGGGCCGAGCAGTACTTC.

The V call is TRBV6-6, the J call TRBJ2-5; D unresolved. The CDR3 sequence is 13 residues long. The germline V and J ends were trimmed by 2 bases and 3 bases, with 7 bases remaining between them. Per the germline V gene, CDR1 is MNHNY and CDR2 is SVGAGI (reference sequence). The CDR3 DNA reads TGTGCCAGCAGTTACATTGAGAAAGAGACCCAGTACTTC. It yields the protein CASSYIEKETQYF.

The V and J genes are TRBV6-1 and TRBJ2-7; weak D call: TRBD1 (6 bases). The CDR3 spans 15 residues. Trimming took 7 bases from V and 0 from J, leaving 16 bases between them. In germline, CDR1 is MNHNS, CDR2 SASEGT. The CDR3 is CASTQRTAYSYEQYF. As DNA, the CDR3 is TGTGCCAGCACCCAACGGACAGCGTACTCCTACGAGCAGTACTTC.

The V and J genes are TRBV5-1 and TRBJ1-2; no clear D gene. Germline lookup yields CDR1 SGHRS and CDR2 YFSETQ. This CDR3 spans 16 amino acids. Trimming removed 4 bases at V and 8 bases at J, with 24 bases between. The CDR3 sequence is CASSPGRLPKSEGYTF. The CDR3 DNA sequence: TGCGCCAGCAGCCCGGGTCGTTTGCCAAAAAGTGAAGGCTACACCTTC.

The chain employs TRBV6-5 and TRBJ1-5; 7 nucleotides line up with TRBD1. The CDR3 extends over 13 amino acids. V shed 6 bases, J shed 7 bases, and the junction held 6 bases outside the gene matches. Germline CDR1 MNHEY, CDR2 SVGAGI. The CDR3 region is CASRSTGDQPQHF. The CDR3 DNA is TGTGCCAGCAGGTCCACAGGGGACCAGCCCCAGCATTTT.

V is TRBV4-1 and J is TRBJ2-7; D perhaps matches TRBD2 (5 bases). V lost 4 bases to trimming and J lost 3 bases, with 25 bases between them. This CDR3 spans 18 amino acids. Per germline, CDR1 MGHRA and CDR2 YSYEKL. The CDR3 sequence: CASSPKPSSGPLDYEQYF. The CDR3 nucleotides are TGCGCCAGCAGCCCAAAGCCATCCAGCGGACCCTTGGACTACGAGCAGTACTTC.

The chain couples TRBV27 to TRBJ1-4, with D possibly being TRBD1 (6 bases). Trimming removed 10 bases at V and 5 bases at J, with 14 bases between. There are 13 residues in the CDR3. CDR1 and CDR2 (germline): MNHEY, SMNVEV (reference sequence). Here the CDR3 reads CATGGRENEKLFF. The CDR3 coding sequence is TGTGCCACTGGGGGCAGAGAAAATGAAAAACTGTTTTTT.

This clone turned up a few times. This chain joins TRBV19 and TRBJ1-1; 7 positions match TRBD1. The CDR3 runs 14 residues. Germline V gene sequence: CDR1 LNHDA, CDR2 SQIVND (reference sequence). Losses at the gene ends were 4 bases for V and 8 bases for J; bases not matched to a gene: 10. The CDR3 sequence: CASSTMAGGSEAFF. DNA for the CDR3: TGTGCCAGTAGTACCATGGCAGGGGGGTCGGAAGCTTTCTTT.

The chain is built from TRBV6-5 and TRBJ2-7, with 7 bases fitting TRBD2. The CDR3 runs to 14 residues. Trimming cost V 7 bases and J 7 bases; bases outside gene matches: 13. Germline V gives CDR1 MNHEY, CDR2 SVGAGI. The CDR3, as DNA: TGTGCCAGCACTAGGGGCCCCATGGGGGGGGAGCAGTACTTC. It is translated as CASTRGPMGGEQYF.

V and J are TRBV12-5 and TRBJ1-1, with D hard to call. V was clipped by 2 bases and J by 6 bases, with 10 bases between them. The length of the CDR3 is 13 residues. Germline assignment: CDR1 LGHNT and CDR2 FRNRAP. The CDR3 nucleotides are TGTGCTAGTGGTTTGTCGGGATCTGCTGAAGCTTTCTTT. Its protein is CASGLSGSAEAFF.

The sample holds a few counts of this clone. The V call is TRBV30, the J call TRBJ1-2; D gene unclear. The germline CDR1 and CDR2 sequences are GTSNPN and SVGIG (reference sequence). The ends were cut back, 2 bases at V and 7 bases at J, with 26 bases in the middle. CDR3 length: 17 amino acids. The CDR3 reads CAWSMRRVDSYLGGYTF. Here the CDR3 DNA reads TGTGCCTGGAGTATGAGGAGGGTGGACTCGTACCTCGGTGGCTACACCTTC.

The V call is TRBV2, the J call TRBJ1-5; maybe TRBD1 (5 bases). The germline gives CDR1 SNHLY, CDR2 FYNNEI. This CDR3 has 12 residues. Trimming took 8 bases from V and 4 from J, leaving 9 bases between them. CDR3 bases: TGTGCCAGCGGGTCAGGGAATCAGCCCCAGCATTTT. It encodes CASGSGNQPQHF.

The chain uses TRBV5-6 and TRBJ1-6; 9 nucleotides align to TRBD1. CDR3 size: 15 residues. The trim removed 5 bases at V and 9 bases at J, leaving 9 bases unmatched. Germline-derived CDR1 and CDR2 are SGHDT and YYEEEE. The DNA of the CDR3 is TGTGCCAGCAGACCACGGGACAGGGCGGGTTCACCCCTCCACTTT. Protein sequence: CASRPRDRAGSPLHF.

The J gene is TRBJ2-1, the V gene TRBV13, with D possibly matching TRBD1 (6 bases). The CDR3 has 15 amino acids. V was trimmed by 4 bases and J by 1 base, leaving 11 bases between them. Germline lookup yields CDR1 PRHDT and CDR2 FYEKMQ (reference sequence). CDR3 nucleotide sequence: TGTGCCAGCAGCTCCGAGGGGGTGTCCTACAATGAGCAGTTCTTC. Protein: CASSSEGVSYNEQFF.

Only a few counts were recorded for this clone. Here the CDR3 DNA reads TGTGCCAGCAGCTTAGGAGAGAACACTGAAGCTTTCTTT. It yields the protein CASSLGENTEAFF. This chain connects TRBV11-3 to TRBJ1-1, with D uncertain. The CDR3 is 13 amino acids. V gave up 1 base and J gave up 1 base, with 4 bases separating them. The V gene's germline CDR1 is SGHNT and CDR2 YENEEA.

The CDR3 nucleotides read TGTGCCAGCAGCTTAGCGACTAGCGGTGGTGAGACCCAGTACTTC. Protein sequence: CASSLATSGGETQYF. The gene calls are TRBV7-8 and TRBJ2-5, with 9 nucleotides matching TRBD2. Germline V CDR1 and CDR2: SGHVS, FQNEAQ. Losses at the gene ends were 0 bases for V and 5 bases for J; bases not matched to a gene: 4. The CDR3 has 15 amino acids.

CDR3 bases: TGTGCCAGCAGCGTAACAAACCCCACCCACCGGGAGCTGTTTTTT. Encoded protein: CASSVTNPTHRELFF. V usage is TRBV9 and J usage is TRBJ2-2; no reliable D call. V shed 1 base and J shed 9 bases, with 16 bases lying between them. Germline-derived CDR1 and CDR2 are SGDLS and YYNGEE. There are 15 residues in the CDR3.

This clone showed up just once. The V gene is TRBV27, the J gene TRBJ2-2; 8 bases are a match to TRBD2. V lost 5 bases, J lost 2 bases, and 13 bases stayed unmatched. The CDR3 spans 18 residues. Germline CDR1 and CDR2: MNHEY and SMNVEV (reference sequence). CDR3 DNA sequence: TGTGCCAGCAGTCTGCGGGGGGCTCTGGGGATCAACACCGGGGAGCTGTTTTTT. Translation gives CASSLRGALGINTGELFF.

The chain links TRBV15 to TRBJ1-5; D call uncertain. This CDR3 is 15 amino acids long. CDR1 is LNHNV and CDR2 is YYDKDF in the germline V gene (reference sequence). Trimming shortened V by 6 bases and J by 0 bases, and 12 bases separated the two germline ends. The CDR3 sequence is CATRPQKNSNQPQHF. The CDR3 bases are TGTGCCACCAGGCCACAAAAAAATAGCAATCAGCCCCAGCATTTT.

This clone showed up just a few times. The chain links TRBV28 to TRBJ1-5; D not resolved. The germline CDR1 and CDR2 sequences are MDHEN and SYDVKM. There are 16 residues in the CDR3. Trimming shortened V by 3 bases and J by 1 base, and 13 bases separated the two germline ends. CDR3 DNA sequence: TGTGCCAGCAGTTTTGAGGGATATGTGAGCAATCAGCCCCAGCATTTT. It translates to CASSFEGYVSNQPQHF.

The V gene is TRBV27, the J gene TRBJ2-3; tentative D call: TRBD2 (7 bases). The germline CDR1 and CDR2 sequences are MNHEY and SMNVEV (reference sequence). Trimming removed 6 bases at V and 7 bases at J, with 20 bases between. The CDR3 has 15 amino acids. The CDR3 DNA follows: TGTGCCAGCAGGGGGGCGGGGGCCGGTCGGTATACGCAGTATTTT. Amino acids: CASRGAGAGRYTQYF.

The chain employs TRBV6-5 and TRBJ2-7; tentatively, D is TRBD1 (6 bases). Trimming left V 4 bases short and J 0 bases short, with 13 bases between. This CDR3 has 15 residues. Per germline, CDR1 MNHEY and CDR2 SVGAGI. CDR3 nucleotide sequence: TGTGCCAGCAGTTCACAGGGTTTGAGCTCCTACGAGCAGTACTTC. It yields the protein CASSSQGLSSYEQYF.